The present TCR beta chain was sequenced within a study of metastatic and nonmetastatic thyroid tumors. Study at large: For malignant and benign thyroid patients, tumor or nodule tissue and blood were the sources whose repertoires were compared. Study conclusions and caveats: Malignant thyroid tumors reportedly exceeded benign nodules significantly in TCR beta diversity, with the difference appearing in blood and tumor.

Patients were all untreated before their thyroid surgery. This clone was counted many times. Its target is not known. The germline gene is not matched at one end of the junction; a read error may be the cause. Germline V CDR1 and CDR2: LNHDA, SQIVND (reference sequence). The CDR3 consists of 15 residues. Under the authors' procedure: The study built a papillary thyroid cancer distant-metastasis classifier from CDR3 differences across clinicopathological groups. Through MiXCR, TCRdb re-clonotyped the PCR reads. TCRdb, not the original authors, processed these V and J calls. The sample records around 30,000 clones, around 19% being singletons.

The TCR originated in a female donor with papillary thyroid cancer or a benign thyroid nodule (not recorded which). Some clones in this sample may be carry-over from other donors' samples. Sequences were obtained from blood. The J gene is TRBJ2-3, the V gene TRBV19; D is uncertain. The CDR3 sequence: CASSMADGYTDAQYF. In DNA form, the CDR3 reads TGTGCCAGTAGTATGGCTGACGGATACACAGATGCGCAGTATTTT. The full variable domain, rest sourced from reference TRBV19 and TRBJ2-3, is DGGITQSPKYLFRKEGQNVTLSCEQNLNHDAMYWYRQDPGQGLRLIYYSQIVNDFQKGDIAEGYSVSREKKESFPLTVTSAQKNPTAFYLCASSMADGYTDAQYFGPGTRLTVL.